The clone carrying this T cell receptor (beta chain) was found a few times. This record belongs to a study of shared clonotypes between healthy human individuals. Assay: immunoSEQ multiplex PCR; the TCRdb copy retains only in-frame clones and omits some. The profile shows some 1 million clones, 65% to 80% of them singletons. V was clipped by 4 bases and J by 4 bases, with 4 bases between them. CDR3 length: 12 amino acids. Germline V gene lookup returns CDR1 MNHEY and CDR2 SMNVEV (reference sequence). J is TRBJ1-4 and V is TRBV27; no clear D gene. The sample consisted of memory CD4+ T cells sorted from blood. Specified subset: CD45RA-negative fraction. The source of this sequence is a man aged 18 to 35 in good health. CDR3 residues: CASSSINEKLFF. CDR3 nucleotide sequence: TGTGCCAGCAGTTCCATTAATGAAAAACTGTTTTTT.